The subject of this entry is one T cell receptor beta chain. These data originate in a study of blood T cell repertoires in COVID-19. About the research overall: The United States, Italy and Spain provided the acute and convalescent COVID-19 samples.

This CDR3 contains 15 residues. The ends were cut back, 3 bases at V and 4 bases at J, with 12 bases in the middle. CDR1 is KGHSH, CDR2 LQKENI, per germline. Original data processing: Reference gene primer amplification gave nucleated cell count estimates. The protocol was immunoSEQ multiplex PCR, while the TCRdb copy is restricted to in-frame clones and leaves out a portion. For V, J and clone size, that table is used; D and trimming come from the DNA. This table has 150,000 to 200,000 clones, approximately 80% appearing once. This receptor was obtained from a human donor with acute or convalescent COVID-19. The donor label of this sample is uncertain. V gene TRBV18 combines with J gene TRBJ1-4, with D maybe TRBD1 (5 bases). Sequencing used peripheral blood. The DNA of the CDR3 is TGTGCCAGCTCACCGATGCAGGGCCTTAATGAAAAACTGTTTTTT. It is translated as CASSPMQGLNEKLFF.